This TCR beta chain was sequenced in a study of blood T cell repertoires in COVID-19. Turning to the study itself: The samples span acute and convalescent COVID-19 from the United States, Italy and Spain. From T cells, B-cell-depleted T cells, or PBMCs came the material, which was cDNA or gDNA.

The V gene's germline CDR1 is LNHDA and CDR2 SQIVND (reference sequence). The CDR3 has 18 amino acids. With 0 bases removed from V and 0 bases from J, the gap between germline ends came to 15 bases. Authors' methods: Reference gene primer amplification gave nucleated cell count estimates. TCRdb's table, derived via immunoSEQ multiplex PCR, lists solely in-frame clones and lacks some. V and J calls and clone size are as listed in that table; D and trimming were resolved from the DNA. The sample holds 90,000 to 150,000 clones, 80% to 90% seen once. This TCR came from a woman in her 50s with active or convalescent COVID-19. What was sequenced was peripheral blood. The V call is TRBV19, the J call TRBJ1-5; TRBD1 is a possible D gene (6 bases). CDR3 region: CASSIEPGQTYSNQPQHF. The CDR3 DNA reads TGTGCCAGTAGTATAGAACCCGGACAGACCTATAGCAATCAGCCCCAGCATTTT.